The TCR beta chain under discussion was sequenced for a study of T cell repertoires in cytomegalovirus infection (dated by TCRdb to the late 2010s). About the full investigation: Peptide stimulations targeted recently identified HLA-C-restricted CMV epitopes, whose presentation resists viral immunomodulation, together with well-studied HLA-B-restricted epitopes. The HLA type of each donor mattered for the analysis, because public TCR beta signatures pointed to carriage of CMV infection along with the matching HLA type. The full study reports these points: In the ex vivo response, HLA-C-restricted CMV-specific TCR beta clonotypes were dominant, and in two of eight donors the single most frequent clonotype came from this HLA-C-restricted group. Cumulative frequency of public TCR beta family members discriminated carriers of CMV infection plus the relevant HLA type in this cohort and an independent 352-donor cohort.

This clonotype was counted a few times. Its antigen remains unidentified. No per-base quality is available; no much larger clone lies one base away. The germline ends are 11 bases apart after V is trimmed by 4 bases and J by 5 bases. The germline V gene provides CDR1 MGHRA and CDR2 YSYEKL. Including the terminal cysteine and phenylalanine, the CDR3 comprises 13 residues. CDR3 DNA only is kept here, 39 bases in frame from base 1. Per the publication, the treatment or condition label means: in vitro stimulation with specific CMV peptide epitopes to enrich CMV-specific T cells. Sequenced on an Illumina HiSeq 1500. TCRdb reprocessing: public reads trimmed at Q25 with fastp, clones called with MiXCR, in-frame beta chains kept. Every CDR3 protein is listed once, alongside the most common genes and DNA of its rows. Present in this sample are around 800,000 distinct CDR3 sequences, around a third of which were seen just once. In total, the top ten clones hold 9.5% to 15% of the sample.

This receptor was obtained from a human donor in good health (CMV status not recorded). Some clones in this sample may be carry-over from other donors' samples. The chain employs TRBV4-1 and TRBJ1-1; tentative D gene TRBD1, with 5 bases matching. The source was cultured CD8+ T cells from PBMCs, collected from culture after CMV antigen stimulation. The CDR3 protein is CASSPAWGTEAFF. The DNA sequence is TGCGCCAGCAGCCCGGCCTGGGGGACTGAAGCTTTCTTT.